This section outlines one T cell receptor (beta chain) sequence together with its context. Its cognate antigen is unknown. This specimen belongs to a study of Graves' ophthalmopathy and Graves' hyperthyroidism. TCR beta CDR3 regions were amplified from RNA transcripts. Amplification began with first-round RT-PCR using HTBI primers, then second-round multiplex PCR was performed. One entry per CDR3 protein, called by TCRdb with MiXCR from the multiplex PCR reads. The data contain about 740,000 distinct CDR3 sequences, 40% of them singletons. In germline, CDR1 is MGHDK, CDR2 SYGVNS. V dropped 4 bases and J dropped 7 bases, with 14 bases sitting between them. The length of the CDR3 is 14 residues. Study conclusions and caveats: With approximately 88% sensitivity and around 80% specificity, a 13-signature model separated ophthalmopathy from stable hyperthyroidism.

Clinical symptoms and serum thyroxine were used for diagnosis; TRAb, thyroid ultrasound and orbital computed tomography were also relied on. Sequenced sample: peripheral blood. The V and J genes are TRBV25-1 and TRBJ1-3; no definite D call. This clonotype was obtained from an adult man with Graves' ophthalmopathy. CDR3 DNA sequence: TGTGCCAGCAGTGGACATCTCCTGGGGAACACCATATATTTT. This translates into CASSGHLLGNTIYF.